This TCR beta chain derives from a study of blood T cell repertoires in COVID-19. Study summary: From T cells, B-cell-depleted T cells, or PBMCs came the material, which was cDNA or gDNA.

Per the authors' pipeline: Nucleated cell counts were estimated from reference gene primer amplification. Only in-frame clones appear in the TCRdb table, and some are missing; sequencing was by immunoSEQ multiplex PCR. V, J and clone size were drawn from that table, and D and trimming were deduced from the DNA. The repertoire holds around 250,000 clones, with approximately 86% as singletons. The CDR3 extends over 15 amino acids. Per germline, CDR1 MGHRA and CDR2 YSYEKL. The trim removed 1 base at V and 4 bases at J, leaving 5 bases unmatched. Allocation to cohorts depended on clinical history reported by the participants. Two consecutive negative NP/OP PCR tests, clearance, or resolved symptoms defined Cohort 3 recovery.

This rearrangement joins TRBV4-1 to TRBJ1-1, with 8 bases identical to TRBD1. This receptor was obtained from a woman between 45 and 65 years old who had recovered from COVID-19. The sequencing input was PBMCs or T cells enriched from blood (not recorded which). CDR3: CASSQAVQGGTEAFF. CDR3 sequence (DNA): TGCGCCAGCAGCCAAGCCGTACAGGGGGGCACTGAAGCTTTCTTT.